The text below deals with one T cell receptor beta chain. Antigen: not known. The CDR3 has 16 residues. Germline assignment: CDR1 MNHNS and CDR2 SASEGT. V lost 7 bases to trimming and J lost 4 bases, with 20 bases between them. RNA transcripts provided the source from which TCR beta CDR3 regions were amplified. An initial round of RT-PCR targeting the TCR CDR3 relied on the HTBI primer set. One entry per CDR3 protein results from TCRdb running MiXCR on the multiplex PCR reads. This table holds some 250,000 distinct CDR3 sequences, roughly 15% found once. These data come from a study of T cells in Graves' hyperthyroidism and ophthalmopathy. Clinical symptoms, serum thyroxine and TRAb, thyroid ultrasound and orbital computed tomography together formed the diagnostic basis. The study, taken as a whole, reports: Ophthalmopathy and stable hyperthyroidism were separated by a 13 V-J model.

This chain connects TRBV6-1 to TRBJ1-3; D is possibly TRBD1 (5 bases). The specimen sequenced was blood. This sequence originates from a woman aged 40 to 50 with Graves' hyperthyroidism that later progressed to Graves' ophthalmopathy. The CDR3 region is CASTQLPEGDGNTIYF. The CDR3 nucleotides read TGTGCCAGCACCCAATTGCCGGAAGGGGACGGAAACACCATATATTTT.